This TCR beta chain is drawn from a study of T cell changes during pregnancy in multiple sclerosis. This CDR3 is built from 16 residues. Per the germline V gene, CDR1 is MNHEY and CDR2 is SMNVEV (reference sequence). The V segment lost 5 bases and the J segment 10 bases; nucleotides outside the gene matches: 10. The repertoire was sequenced with immunoSEQ multiplex PCR; TCRdb's copy has only in-frame clones and lacks some. This sample has roughly 40,000 clones, with around 89% found just once. The rearrangement links TRBV27 to TRBJ1-6; 11 nucleotides agree with TRBD1. The material sequenced was CD4+ T cells from peripheral blood mononuclear cells, taken in the first trimester of pregnancy. This TCR derives from a female donor with multiple sclerosis, enrolled in a pregnancy study. The CDR3: CASSLRGTGGFSPLHF. CDR3 bases: TGTGCCAGCAGTCTTCGAGGGACAGGGGGATTCTCACCCCTCCACTTT.